This TCR beta chain is drawn from a study of blood T cell repertoires in COVID-19. Study-level information: The United States, Italy and Spain were the sources of the acute and convalescent COVID-19 samples. Sources were T cells, B-cell-depleted T cells, or PBMCs; the material itself was cDNA or gDNA.

Per the authors' pipeline: Quantification of nucleated cells was approximated via reference gene primer amplification. Produced via immunoSEQ multiplex PCR; TCRdb's table is partial and in-frame only. The DNA gave D and trimming, while V, J and clone size come from that table. This sample yields roughly 100,000 clones, of which approximately 80% are seen a single time; less than 20% belongs to the top ten. Germline CDR1 MDHEN, CDR2 SYDVKM. The CDR3 sequence is 13 residues long. V was trimmed by 8 bases and J by 1 base, leaving 8 bases between them. This rearrangement joins TRBV28 to TRBJ2-2, with D unresolved. The clonotype comes from an elderly woman with acute or convalescent COVID-19. Sequenced input: peripheral blood. This CDR3 reads CASLGRNTGELFF. Here the CDR3 DNA reads TGTGCCAGCCTAGGCCGGAACACCGGGGAGCTGTTTTTT.